The rows below give T cell receptor beta chains drawn from one sample of a study of T cells after yellow fever vaccination. TCRdb reprocessed the 5' RACE reads via MiXCR and lists one record per CDR3 protein. The sample includes 30,000 or so distinct CDR3 sequences, 6.5% to 8.5% seen only once; the top ten take around a fifth. This material consisted of PBMCs, either bulk or a sorted T-cell subset (CD4+, CD8+, memory, or dextramer-sorted; not recorded which), taken on the day of the first yellow fever vaccination. The receptors here all came from a man between 18 and 29 years old who received the YFV17D yellow fever vaccine. Each CDR3 is given with its conserved first and last residue. Each record gives: J gene, clone size, V gene, D gene, CDR3 DNA, CDR3 protein. A D gene is named only where the DNA matches it firmly. Each size is once, few or many counts, or a class when the clone is expanded.

J: TRBJ2-3
size: many
V: TRBV7-7
D: TRBD2
DNA: TGTGCTAGCAGCTACGCAGCGGGGGGCACAGATACGCAGTATTTT
CDR3: CASSYAAGGTDTQYF

J: TRBJ2-5
size: many
V: TRBV5-1
D: TRBD2
DNA: TGCGCCAGCAGCTTGGAGGGAGCTAGCGGGGCCGAGACCCAGTACTTC
CDR3: CASSLEGASGAETQYF

J: TRBJ1-1
size: many
V: TRBV6-1
D: TRBD1
DNA: TGTGCCAGCACCGGGGGACAGGGGAGGTTAACTGAAGCTTTCTTT
CDR3: CASTGGQGRLTEAFF

J: TRBJ1-5
size: few
V: TRBV7-8
D: .
DNA: TGTGCCAGCAGCTCGTTCCAGGGCCCAAGTCAGCCCCAGCATTTT
CDR3: CASSSFQGPSQPQHF

J: TRBJ1-6
size: many
V: TRBV20-1
D: .
DNA: TGCAGTGCTAACTTCGGGCCCAATTCACCCCTCCACTTT
CDR3: CSANFGPNSPLHF

J: TRBJ1-6
size: many
V: TRBV10-3
D: .
DNA: TGTGCCTCCAGGCCAGGGCCCAATTCACCCCTCCACTTT
CDR3: CASRPGPNSPLHF

J: TRBJ2-1
size: many
V: TRBV6-1
D: .
DNA: TGTGCCAGCAGCGCCCAGGGCCATGAGCAGTTCTTC
CDR3: CASSAQGHEQFF

J: TRBJ1-3
size: many
V: TRBV3-1
D: .
DNA: TGTGCCAGCAGCCAAGAGGGTAGGGGCGCCGAAAACACCATATATTTT
CDR3: CASSQEGRGAENTIYF

J: TRBJ2-2
size: many
V: TRBV5-1
D: .
DNA: TGCGCCAGCAGCTTGCTAACGGGACGCCCTGTCGAGCTGTTTTTT
CDR3: CASSLLTGRPVELFF

J: TRBJ2-5
size: many
V: TRBV5-1
D: .
DNA: TGCGCCAGCAGCTTGCTGGGGGAGACCCAGTACTTC
CDR3: CASSLLGETQYF